These 25 T cell receptor beta chains originate from one sample sequenced in a study of T cells in localized non-small cell lung cancer. Some clones are missing from TCRdb's copy, which holds only in-frame ones; the method was immunoSEQ multiplex PCR. The table includes roughly 34,000 clones, 65% to 90% detected once. Source: peripheral blood, taken before any cancer treatment. Receptors were obtained from a male donor at least 60 years old with stage III lung adenocarcinoma.

The chain recombines TRBV19 with TRBJ1-3; D is ambiguous. The CDR3 length is 17 residues. Trimming pared 2 bases from V and 2 bases from J, leaving 16 bases between. Germline V lookup: CDR1 LNHDA, CDR2 SQIVND (reference sequence). The CDR3 region is CASSISTVRTTGNTIYF. The CDR3 nucleotides read TGTGCCAGTAGTATATCAACGGTCAGGACGACTGGAAACACCATATATTTT.

The chain combines TRBV6-5 with TRBJ2-1; 7 bases map to TRBD1. V shed 4 bases and J 10 bases; nucleotides not matched to a gene: 13. The germline V gene encodes CDR1 MNHEY and CDR2 SVGAGI. This CDR3 is built from 15 residues. The DNA of the CDR3 is TGTGCCAGCAGTTTCCGACAGGGCCTAACGGGAGAGCAGTTCTTC. Its protein is CASSFRQGLTGEQFF.

The chain employs TRBV2 and TRBJ2-2; D gene uncertain. CDR1 is SNHLY, CDR2 FYNNEI, per germline. The CDR3 extends over 13 amino acids. Trimming removed 5 bases at V and 1 base at J, with 5 bases between. CDR3 region: CASSLGNTGELFF. The CDR3 DNA follows: TGTGCCAGCAGTCTAGGGAACACCGGGGAGCTGTTTTTT.

The chain carries TRBV19 and TRBJ2-7; 9 nucleotides match TRBD2. CDR1 is LNHDA and CDR2 is SQIVND in the germline V gene (reference sequence). The V segment lost 5 bases and the J segment 3 bases; nucleotides outside the gene matches: 8. This CDR3 is 15 amino acids long. The chain's CDR3 is CASSQAGGPFYEQYF. The DNA for the CDR3 is TGTGCCAGTAGTCAGGCGGGAGGGCCATTCTACGAGCAGTACTTC.

V usage is TRBV6-1 and J usage is TRBJ2-7; D is possibly TRBD1 (6 bases). The CDR3 runs 14 residues. V was shortened by 7 bases and J by 3 bases, with 16 bases between the two germline ends. Germline V gene data show CDR1 as MNHNS and CDR2 as SASEGT. The CDR3 protein is CASTPSDRLYEQYF. In DNA, the CDR3 is TGTGCCAGCACCCCCTCGGACAGACTCTACGAGCAGTACTTC.

CDR3 nucleotide sequence: TGTGCCAGTAGTATAAAGTTGACAGGGTCATACGAGCAGTACTTC. It yields the protein CASSIKLTGSYEQYF. This chain connects TRBV19 to TRBJ2-7; 7 positions agree with TRBD1. Trimming took 2 bases from V and 4 from J; bases not matched to a gene: 8. Per the germline V gene, CDR1 is LNHDA and CDR2 is SQIVND (reference sequence). The CDR3 has 15 amino acids.

The chain recombines TRBV25-1 with TRBJ2-1; 11 bases map to TRBD1. The V gene end was trimmed by 3 bases and the J gene end by 2 bases; junction bases not matched to a gene: 0. This CDR3 region has 15 residues. CDR1 is MGHDK and CDR2 is SYGVNS in the germline V gene. The CDR3 sequence is CASSEGQGAYNEQFF. The CDR3 DNA sequence: TGTGCCAGCAGTGAGGGACAGGGGGCCTACAATGAGCAGTTCTTC.

V gene TRBV15 combines with J gene TRBJ2-7, with D possibly TRBD1 on 6 matching bases. Germline lookup yields CDR1 LNHNV and CDR2 YYDKDF (reference sequence). Trimming removed 5 bases at V and 2 bases at J, with 13 bases between. The CDR3 sequence is 14 residues long. CDR3 sequence (DNA): TGTGCCACCAGCCCAGGACAGAGCCCCTACGAGCAGTACTTC. It encodes CATSPGQSPYEQYF.

The V and J genes are TRBV11-2 and TRBJ2-7; tentative D call: TRBD2 (5 bases). V was clipped by 5 bases and J by 2 bases, with 16 bases between them. Per germline, CDR1 SGHAT and CDR2 FQNNGV. The CDR3 has 15 residues. The CDR3 DNA is TGTGCCAGCAGCCTAATCGGGCGGGCGACCTACGAGCAGTACTTC. Amino acid sequence: CASSLIGRATYEQYF.

The rearrangement links TRBV25-1 to TRBJ1-1; TRBD1 is a possible D gene (5 bases). The germline gives CDR1 MGHDK, CDR2 SYGVNS. V was shortened by 2 bases and J by 3 bases, with 10 bases between the two germline ends. The CDR3 has 14 amino acids. CDR3 DNA sequence: TGTGCCAGCAGTGAAACAGGAGAGGACACTGAAGCTTTCTTT. Residues: CASSETGEDTEAFF.

V and J are TRBV5-1 and TRBJ2-5; D possibly corresponds to TRBD1 (7 bases). This CDR3 is built from 15 residues. Germline CDR1 SGHRS, CDR2 YFSETQ. With 3 bases removed from V and 2 bases from J, the gap between germline ends came to 14 bases. In DNA form, the CDR3 reads TGCGCCAGCAGCTCCAACCCAGGGGGGCAAGAGACCCAGTACTTC. Protein product: CASSSNPGGQETQYF.

V gene TRBV27 combines with J gene TRBJ2-3; the match to TRBD2 covers 13 bases. V lost 7 bases to trimming and J lost 3 bases; unmatched junction nucleotides: 10. In germline, CDR1 is MNHEY, CDR2 SMNVEV (reference sequence). This CDR3 region has 17 residues. CDR3: CASTMGLAGPGTDTQYF. The DNA of the CDR3 is TGTGCCAGCACGATGGGACTAGCGGGGCCCGGGACAGATACGCAGTATTTT.

This clone was picked up one time. The rearrangement links TRBV6-1 to TRBJ2-7; D is uncertain. CDR3 length: 13 residues. Trimming took off 8 bases at V and 6 bases at J, with 17 bases between the two ends. Per germline, CDR1 MNHNS and CDR2 SASEGT. CDR3: CASRLEGSREQYF. In DNA form, the CDR3 reads TGTGCCAGCCGGTTAGAAGGGTCACGCGAGCAGTACTTC.

The J gene is TRBJ1-4, the V gene TRBV14, with a possible D match to TRBD1 (6 bases). With 1 base removed from V and 5 bases from J, the gap between germline ends came to 14 bases. This CDR3 contains 16 residues. CDR1 and CDR2 from the germline V gene are SGHDN and FVKESK. CDR3 region: CASSQGGVRGNEKLFF. The CDR3 DNA is TGTGCCAGCAGCCAAGGGGGAGTCAGGGGCAATGAAAAACTGTTTTTT. Supplemented by reference TRBV14 and TRBJ1-4, the full variable domain reads EAGVTQFPSHSVIEKGQTVTLRCDPISGHDNLYWYRRVMGKEIKFLLHFVKESKQDESGMPNNRFLAERTGGTYSTLKVQPAELEDSGVYFCASSQGGVRGNEKLFFGSGTQLSVL.

The V and J genes are TRBV19 and TRBJ2-1; D not resolved. Trimming left V 5 bases short and J 8 bases short, with 19 bases between. The CDR3 is 15 amino acids. The germline V gene has CDR1 LNHDA and CDR2 SQIVND (reference sequence). CDR3 sequence: CASSPLPVGPYEQFF. The DNA for the CDR3 is TGTGCCAGTAGTCCTCTACCCGTCGGGCCGTATGAGCAGTTCTTC.

V usage is TRBV2 and J usage is TRBJ2-1; D is unresolved. CDR3 length: 14 amino acids. Germline V gene sequence: CDR1 SNHLY, CDR2 FYNNEI. V lost 7 bases and J lost 0, with 10 bases in between. The CDR3 nucleotides read TGTGCCAGCAAAAGGGATAGCTCCTACAATGAGCAGTTCTTC. Protein product: CASKRDSSYNEQFF.

The chain uses TRBV11-2 and TRBJ1-3, with D uncertain. The CDR3 is 14 amino acids. The V gene lost 3 bases and the J gene lost 0 bases, with 6 bases spanning the gap. Germline V gives CDR1 SGHAT, CDR2 FQNNGV. This chain's CDR3 is CASSFSSSGNTIYF. The DNA for the CDR3 is TGTGCCAGCAGCTTTTCCTCCTCTGGAAACACCATATATTTT.

The chain has TRBV7-3 and TRBJ1-1; 7 bases fit TRBD1. This CDR3 is built from 18 residues. The germline CDR1 and CDR2 sequences are SGHTA and FQGTGA. V lost 1 base and J lost 0; bases outside the gene matches: 11. The CDR3 DNA reads TGTGCCAGCAGCTTAATAGCCCCGGGACAGTCTATGAACACTGAAGCTTTCTTT. This sequence encodes CASSLIAPGQSMNTEAFF.

The CDR3 DNA reads TGTGCCAGCAGTGATATAGGGTCCTACAATGAGCAGTTCTTC. Residues: CASSDIGSYNEQFF. The rearrangement joins TRBV6-1 to TRBJ2-1; the D is unclear. Germline V lookup: CDR1 MNHNS, CDR2 SASEGT. The CDR3 has 14 amino acids. V was trimmed by 3 bases and J by 1 base, leaving 7 bases between them.

J is TRBJ2-7 and V is TRBV5-1; D remains unclear. The ends were cut back, 4 bases at V and 3 bases at J, with 14 bases in the middle. Germline CDR1 reads SGHRS; CDR2 reads YFSETQ. The CDR3 covers 14 residues. CDR3 loop: CASSPLDGRYEQYF. In nucleotides, the CDR3 is TGCGCCAGCAGCCCTTTGGACGGACGCTACGAGCAGTACTTC.

The V gene is TRBV2, the J gene TRBJ1-1; D is ambiguous. The CDR3 consists of 13 residues. Trimming took off 3 bases at V and 1 base at J, with 6 bases between the two ends. CDR1 is SNHLY and CDR2 is FYNNEI in the germline V gene. CDR3 region: CASSDQSNTEAFF. In nucleotides, the CDR3 is TGTGCCAGCAGTGACCAGTCGAACACTGAAGCTTTCTTT.

The chain carries TRBV5-5 and TRBJ2-3; TRBD2 agrees at 9 bases. Losses at the gene ends were 0 bases for V and 3 bases for J; bases not matched to a gene: 11. Germline V gives CDR1 SGHKS, CDR2 YYEKEE (reference sequence). CDR3 length: 18 residues. The CDR3 is CASSLALGLAGLTDTQYF. The CDR3 region has the DNA TGTGCCAGCAGCTTGGCCCTCGGGCTAGCGGGGTTGACAGATACGCAGTATTTT.

This chain connects TRBV30 to TRBJ1-6; D gene uncertain. V lost 2 bases, J lost 4 bases, and 15 bases lay in between. Germline CDR1 GTSNPN, CDR2 SVGIG (reference sequence). This CDR3 contains 16 residues. The CDR3 DNA is TGTGCCTGGAGTTCCCTTGACGGCCTGTATAATTCACCCCTCCACTTT. This sequence encodes CAWSSLDGLYNSPLHF.

The genes are TRBV2 and TRBJ2-5; D is unresolved. Germline values: CDR1 SNHLY, CDR2 FYNNEI. The CDR3 consists of 11 residues. V dropped 3 bases and J dropped 5 bases, with 4 bases sitting between them. The CDR3 here is CASSDWETQYF. CDR3 coding DNA: TGTGCCAGCAGTGATTGGGAGACCCAGTACTTC.

This sequence joins TRBV5-1 and TRBJ2-1; TRBD1 matches 8 bases. The CDR3 runs 15 residues. Trimming cost V 3 bases and J 7 bases; bases outside gene matches: 9. Germline CDR1 is SGHRS and CDR2 is YFSETQ. CDR3 bases: TGCGCCAGCAGCTCTATGGACAGGGCAACTAATGAGCAGTTCTTC. Translation: CASSSMDRATNEQFF.